What follows are 3 T cell receptor beta chains derived from one specimen sequenced in a study of blood T cell repertoires in COVID-19. Produced via immunoSEQ multiplex PCR; TCRdb's table is partial and in-frame only. The data contain under 200,000 clones, more than 75% of them singletons. The material sequenced was PBMCs or T cells enriched from blood (not recorded which). The receptors were gathered from a woman aged 45-60 years who had recovered from COVID-19.

The gene calls are TRBV6-2 or TRBV6-3 and TRBJ1-1, with D perhaps matching TRBD1 (5 bases). Trimming removed 0 bases at V and 0 bases at J, with 8 bases between. The length of the CDR3 is 15 residues. In germline, CDR1 is MNHEY, CDR2 SVGEGT. Written as DNA, the CDR3 is TGTGCCAGCAGTTACTCCCAGGGTATGAACACTGAAGCTTTCTTT. Its translation: CASSYSQGMNTEAFF.

CDR3 sequence (DNA): TGTGCCAGCAGCTTAGGGGGACAGGCAGGAAACACCATATATTTT. Protein: CASSLGGQAGNTIYF. The chain is built from TRBV7-6 and TRBJ1-3, with 8 bases identical to TRBD1. Losses at the gene ends were 1 base for V and 4 bases for J; bases not matched to a gene: 3. Per the germline V gene, CDR1 is SGHVS and CDR2 is FNYEAQ. The CDR3 covers 15 residues.

In this sample, this clone turned up once. This chain connects TRBV3-1 (or the pseudogene TRBV3-2) to TRBJ2-1, with 8 bases lining up with TRBD2. This CDR3 is 17 amino acids long. Germline V gene sequence: CDR1 LGHDT, CDR2 YNNKEL (reference sequence). The V segment lost 1 base and the J segment 10 bases; nucleotides outside the gene matches: 15. CDR3 sequence reads: CASSQVGAAGGLGEQFF. CDR3 DNA: TGTGCCAGCAGCCAAGTTGGGGCCGCGGGGGGCCTGGGGGAGCAGTTCTTC.